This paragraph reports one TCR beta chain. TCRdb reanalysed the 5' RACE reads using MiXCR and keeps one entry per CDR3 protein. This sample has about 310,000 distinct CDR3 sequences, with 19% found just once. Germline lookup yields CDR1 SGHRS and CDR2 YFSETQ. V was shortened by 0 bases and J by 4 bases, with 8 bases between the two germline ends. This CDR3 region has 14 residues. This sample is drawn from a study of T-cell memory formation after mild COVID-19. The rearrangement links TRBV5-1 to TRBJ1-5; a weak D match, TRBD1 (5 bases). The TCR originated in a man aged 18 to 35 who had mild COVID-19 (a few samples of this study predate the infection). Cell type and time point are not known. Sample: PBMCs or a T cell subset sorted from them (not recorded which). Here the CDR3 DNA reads TGCGCCAGCAGCTTGGCCCCAGGGAATCAGCCCCAGCATTTT. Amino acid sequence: CASSLAPGNQPQHF.